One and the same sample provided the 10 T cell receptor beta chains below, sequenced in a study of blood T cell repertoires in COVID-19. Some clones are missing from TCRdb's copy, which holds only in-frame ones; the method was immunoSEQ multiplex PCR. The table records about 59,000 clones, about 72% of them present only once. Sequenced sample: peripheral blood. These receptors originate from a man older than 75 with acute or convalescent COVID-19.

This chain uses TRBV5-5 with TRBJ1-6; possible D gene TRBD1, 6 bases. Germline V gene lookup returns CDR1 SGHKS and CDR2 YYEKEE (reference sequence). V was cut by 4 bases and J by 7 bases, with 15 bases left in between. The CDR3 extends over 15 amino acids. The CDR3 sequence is CASSPEDRLNSPLHF. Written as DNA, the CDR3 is TGTGCCAGCAGCCCGGAGGACAGACTAAATTCACCCCTCCACTTT. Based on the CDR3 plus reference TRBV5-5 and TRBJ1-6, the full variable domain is DAGVTQSPTHLIKTRGQQVTLRCSPISGHKSVSWYQQVLGQGPQFIFQYYEKEERGRGNFPDRFSARQFPNYSSELNVNALLLGDSALYLCASSPEDRLNSPLHFGNGTRLTVT.

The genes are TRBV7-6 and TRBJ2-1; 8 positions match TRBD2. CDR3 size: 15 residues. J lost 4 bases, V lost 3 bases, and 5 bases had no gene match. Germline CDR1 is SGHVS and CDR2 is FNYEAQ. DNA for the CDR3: TGTGCCAGCAGCTTTATGGCGGGAGGTTACAATGAGCAGTTCTTC. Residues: CASSFMAGGYNEQFF.

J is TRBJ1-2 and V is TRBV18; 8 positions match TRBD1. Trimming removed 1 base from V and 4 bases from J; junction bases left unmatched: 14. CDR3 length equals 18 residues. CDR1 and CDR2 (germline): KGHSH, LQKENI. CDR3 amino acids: CASSPRTPRQGLTYGYTF. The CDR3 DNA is TGTGCCAGCTCACCACGGACCCCCAGACAGGGGTTGACCTATGGCTACACCTTC.

The CDR3 reads CASMGGRSGPQHF. CDR3 DNA: TGTGCCAGCATGGGGGGAAGATCAGGGCCCCAGCATTTT. The rearrangement links TRBV2 to TRBJ1-5, with D possibly being TRBD1 (5 bases). Trimming stripped 7 bases from V and 9 bases from J, with 16 bases between. The CDR3 runs 13 residues. Germline assignment: CDR1 SNHLY and CDR2 FYNNEI.

The CDR3, as DNA: TGTGCCAGCAGACTAGAACAGGGGGATTATAGCACAGATACGCAGTATTTT. Translating gives CASRLEQGDYSTDTQYF. J is TRBJ2-3 and V is TRBV27, with TRBD1 matching over 8 bases. J lost 0 bases, V lost 6 bases, and 11 bases had no gene match. Per the germline V gene, CDR1 is MNHEY and CDR2 is SMNVEV (reference sequence). The CDR3 loop spans 17 amino acids.

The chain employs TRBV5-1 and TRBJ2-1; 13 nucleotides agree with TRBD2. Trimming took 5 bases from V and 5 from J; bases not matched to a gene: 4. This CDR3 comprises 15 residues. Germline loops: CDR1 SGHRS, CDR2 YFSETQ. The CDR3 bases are TGCGCCAGCAGTTCCGGGACTAGCGGGAACAATGAGCAGTTCTTC. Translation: CASSSGTSGNNEQFF.

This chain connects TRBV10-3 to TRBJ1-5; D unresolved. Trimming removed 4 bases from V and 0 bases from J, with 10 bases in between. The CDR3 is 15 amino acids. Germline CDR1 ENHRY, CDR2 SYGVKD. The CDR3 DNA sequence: TGTGCCATCAGTGTCGGACTGAATAGCAATCAGCCCCAGCATTTT. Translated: CAISVGLNSNQPQHF.

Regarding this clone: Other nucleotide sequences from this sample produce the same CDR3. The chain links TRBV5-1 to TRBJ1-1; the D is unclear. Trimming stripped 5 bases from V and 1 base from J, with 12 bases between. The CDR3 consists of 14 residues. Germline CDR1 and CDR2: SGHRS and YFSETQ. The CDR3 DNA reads TGCGCCAGCAGTCTAAAGGGAGAGAACACTGAAGCTTTCTTT. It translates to CASSLKGENTEAFF.

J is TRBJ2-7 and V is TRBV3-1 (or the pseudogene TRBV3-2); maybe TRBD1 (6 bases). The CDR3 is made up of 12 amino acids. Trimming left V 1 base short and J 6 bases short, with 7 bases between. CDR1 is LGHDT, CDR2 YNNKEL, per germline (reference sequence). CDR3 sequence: CASSQGDIEQYF. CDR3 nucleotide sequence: TGTGCCAGCAGCCAAGGGGACATCGAGCAGTACTTC.

CDR3 protein: CASKIGTSLLGELFF. CDR3 sequence (DNA): TGTGCCAGTAAAATCGGGACTAGCCTCCTCGGGGAGCTGTTTTTT. The chain employs TRBV19 and TRBJ2-2, with 9 positions matching TRBD2. The junction had 10 bases not matched to a gene; V was cut back by 7 bases and J by 7 bases. The V gene's germline CDR1 is LNHDA and CDR2 SQIVND (reference sequence). This CDR3 contains 15 residues. The complete variable domain, with remaining parts taken from reference TRBV19 and TRBJ2-2, reads DGGITQSPKYLFRKEGQNVTLSCEQNLNHDAMYWYRQDPGQGLRLIYYSQIVNDFQKGDIAEGYSVSREKKESFPLTVTSAQKNPTAFYLCASKIGTSLLGELFFGEGSRLTVL.